These 7 T cell receptor beta chains originate from one sample sequenced in a study of blood T cell repertoires in COVID-19. Only in-frame clones appear in the TCRdb table, and some are missing; sequencing was by immunoSEQ multiplex PCR. The table lists some 150,000 clones, about 92% of them singletons, with about 1.5% in the top ten. The sequencing sample was made of peripheral blood. These TCRs come from a human donor in a cohort sampled during active COVID-19.

The J gene is TRBJ1-2, the V gene TRBV18, with D possibly TRBD1 on 6 matching bases. Germline CDR1 is KGHSH and CDR2 is LQKENI. The CDR3 sequence is 14 residues long. V lost 4 bases to trimming and J lost 8 bases, with 17 bases between them. The CDR3 nucleotides are TGTGCCAGCTCACTTCGACAGGAATCGGGGGGCTACACCTTC. Protein product: CASSLRQESGGYTF.

This rearrangement joins TRBV4-1 to TRBJ2-1; TRBD2 matches at 16 bases. The germline V gene has CDR1 MGHRA and CDR2 YSYEKL. The CDR3 is 16 amino acids. The V gene end was trimmed by 4 bases and the J gene end by 7 bases; junction bases not matched to a gene: 4. For the CDR3, the DNA is TGCGCCAGCAGCCTGGGACTAGCGGGGGGGCAAAATGAGCAGTTCTTC. This encodes CASSLGLAGGQNEQFF.

The V gene is TRBV3-1 (or the pseudogene TRBV3-2), the J gene TRBJ2-2, with 9 bases matching TRBD1. The J segment lost 5 bases and the V segment lost 5 bases, leaving 9 bases of the junction unmatched. This CDR3 has 16 residues. Germline-derived CDR1 and CDR2 are LGHDT and YNNKEL (reference sequence). The CDR3 DNA follows: TGTGCCAGCAGCAGCCGGGACAGGGAAATAACCGGGGAGCTGTTTTTT. Encoded protein: CASSSRDREITGELFF.

V gene TRBV2 combines with J gene TRBJ2-3; 12 positions agree with TRBD1. The CDR3 is 15 residues long. With V trimmed by 5 bases and J by 4 bases, 4 bases remained unmatched. Germline CDR1 reads SNHLY; CDR2 reads FYNNEI. This CDR3 is CASSRDRGLSDTQYF. CDR3 nucleotide sequence: TGTGCCAGCAGTCGGGACAGGGGGCTCTCAGATACGCAGTATTTT. The full variable domain, in which reference TRBV2 and TRBJ2-3 provide the parts outside the CDR3, is EPEVTQTPSHQVTQMGQEVILRCVPISNHLYFYWYRQILGQKVEFLVSFYNNEISEKSEIFDDQFSVERPDGSNFTLKIRSTKLEDSAMYFCASSRDRGLSDTQYFGPGTRLTVL.

This clone was found once. The chain links TRBV4-1 to TRBJ2-3, with D possibly matching TRBD1 (6 bases). The germline V gene encodes CDR1 MGHRA and CDR2 YSYEKL. The length of the CDR3 is 14 residues. V dropped 0 bases and J dropped 6 bases, with 10 bases sitting between them. Here the CDR3 reads CASSQDSQGDTQYF. The CDR3 DNA reads as TGCGCCAGCAGCCAAGATAGCCAGGGGGATACGCAGTATTTT.

The V call is TRBV9, the J call TRBJ1-2, with no clear D. V gave up 4 bases and J gave up 3 bases, with 7 bases separating them. Germline V gene data show CDR1 as SGDLS and CDR2 as YYNGEE. This CDR3 comprises 12 residues. This CDR3 reads CASSRNYYGYTF. The CDR3 DNA reads TGTGCCAGCAGCCGAAACTACTATGGCTACACCTTC.

The chain uses TRBV5-1 and TRBJ1-2; 8 bases agree with TRBD1. Losses at the gene ends were 1 base for V and 6 bases for J; bases not matched to a gene: 5. Germline V lookup: CDR1 SGHRS, CDR2 YFSETQ. The CDR3 extends over 14 amino acids. The CDR3 DNA follows: TGCGCCAGCAGCTTGCGTACGGACAGGGATGGCTACACCTTC. Its translation: CASSLRTDRDGYTF.